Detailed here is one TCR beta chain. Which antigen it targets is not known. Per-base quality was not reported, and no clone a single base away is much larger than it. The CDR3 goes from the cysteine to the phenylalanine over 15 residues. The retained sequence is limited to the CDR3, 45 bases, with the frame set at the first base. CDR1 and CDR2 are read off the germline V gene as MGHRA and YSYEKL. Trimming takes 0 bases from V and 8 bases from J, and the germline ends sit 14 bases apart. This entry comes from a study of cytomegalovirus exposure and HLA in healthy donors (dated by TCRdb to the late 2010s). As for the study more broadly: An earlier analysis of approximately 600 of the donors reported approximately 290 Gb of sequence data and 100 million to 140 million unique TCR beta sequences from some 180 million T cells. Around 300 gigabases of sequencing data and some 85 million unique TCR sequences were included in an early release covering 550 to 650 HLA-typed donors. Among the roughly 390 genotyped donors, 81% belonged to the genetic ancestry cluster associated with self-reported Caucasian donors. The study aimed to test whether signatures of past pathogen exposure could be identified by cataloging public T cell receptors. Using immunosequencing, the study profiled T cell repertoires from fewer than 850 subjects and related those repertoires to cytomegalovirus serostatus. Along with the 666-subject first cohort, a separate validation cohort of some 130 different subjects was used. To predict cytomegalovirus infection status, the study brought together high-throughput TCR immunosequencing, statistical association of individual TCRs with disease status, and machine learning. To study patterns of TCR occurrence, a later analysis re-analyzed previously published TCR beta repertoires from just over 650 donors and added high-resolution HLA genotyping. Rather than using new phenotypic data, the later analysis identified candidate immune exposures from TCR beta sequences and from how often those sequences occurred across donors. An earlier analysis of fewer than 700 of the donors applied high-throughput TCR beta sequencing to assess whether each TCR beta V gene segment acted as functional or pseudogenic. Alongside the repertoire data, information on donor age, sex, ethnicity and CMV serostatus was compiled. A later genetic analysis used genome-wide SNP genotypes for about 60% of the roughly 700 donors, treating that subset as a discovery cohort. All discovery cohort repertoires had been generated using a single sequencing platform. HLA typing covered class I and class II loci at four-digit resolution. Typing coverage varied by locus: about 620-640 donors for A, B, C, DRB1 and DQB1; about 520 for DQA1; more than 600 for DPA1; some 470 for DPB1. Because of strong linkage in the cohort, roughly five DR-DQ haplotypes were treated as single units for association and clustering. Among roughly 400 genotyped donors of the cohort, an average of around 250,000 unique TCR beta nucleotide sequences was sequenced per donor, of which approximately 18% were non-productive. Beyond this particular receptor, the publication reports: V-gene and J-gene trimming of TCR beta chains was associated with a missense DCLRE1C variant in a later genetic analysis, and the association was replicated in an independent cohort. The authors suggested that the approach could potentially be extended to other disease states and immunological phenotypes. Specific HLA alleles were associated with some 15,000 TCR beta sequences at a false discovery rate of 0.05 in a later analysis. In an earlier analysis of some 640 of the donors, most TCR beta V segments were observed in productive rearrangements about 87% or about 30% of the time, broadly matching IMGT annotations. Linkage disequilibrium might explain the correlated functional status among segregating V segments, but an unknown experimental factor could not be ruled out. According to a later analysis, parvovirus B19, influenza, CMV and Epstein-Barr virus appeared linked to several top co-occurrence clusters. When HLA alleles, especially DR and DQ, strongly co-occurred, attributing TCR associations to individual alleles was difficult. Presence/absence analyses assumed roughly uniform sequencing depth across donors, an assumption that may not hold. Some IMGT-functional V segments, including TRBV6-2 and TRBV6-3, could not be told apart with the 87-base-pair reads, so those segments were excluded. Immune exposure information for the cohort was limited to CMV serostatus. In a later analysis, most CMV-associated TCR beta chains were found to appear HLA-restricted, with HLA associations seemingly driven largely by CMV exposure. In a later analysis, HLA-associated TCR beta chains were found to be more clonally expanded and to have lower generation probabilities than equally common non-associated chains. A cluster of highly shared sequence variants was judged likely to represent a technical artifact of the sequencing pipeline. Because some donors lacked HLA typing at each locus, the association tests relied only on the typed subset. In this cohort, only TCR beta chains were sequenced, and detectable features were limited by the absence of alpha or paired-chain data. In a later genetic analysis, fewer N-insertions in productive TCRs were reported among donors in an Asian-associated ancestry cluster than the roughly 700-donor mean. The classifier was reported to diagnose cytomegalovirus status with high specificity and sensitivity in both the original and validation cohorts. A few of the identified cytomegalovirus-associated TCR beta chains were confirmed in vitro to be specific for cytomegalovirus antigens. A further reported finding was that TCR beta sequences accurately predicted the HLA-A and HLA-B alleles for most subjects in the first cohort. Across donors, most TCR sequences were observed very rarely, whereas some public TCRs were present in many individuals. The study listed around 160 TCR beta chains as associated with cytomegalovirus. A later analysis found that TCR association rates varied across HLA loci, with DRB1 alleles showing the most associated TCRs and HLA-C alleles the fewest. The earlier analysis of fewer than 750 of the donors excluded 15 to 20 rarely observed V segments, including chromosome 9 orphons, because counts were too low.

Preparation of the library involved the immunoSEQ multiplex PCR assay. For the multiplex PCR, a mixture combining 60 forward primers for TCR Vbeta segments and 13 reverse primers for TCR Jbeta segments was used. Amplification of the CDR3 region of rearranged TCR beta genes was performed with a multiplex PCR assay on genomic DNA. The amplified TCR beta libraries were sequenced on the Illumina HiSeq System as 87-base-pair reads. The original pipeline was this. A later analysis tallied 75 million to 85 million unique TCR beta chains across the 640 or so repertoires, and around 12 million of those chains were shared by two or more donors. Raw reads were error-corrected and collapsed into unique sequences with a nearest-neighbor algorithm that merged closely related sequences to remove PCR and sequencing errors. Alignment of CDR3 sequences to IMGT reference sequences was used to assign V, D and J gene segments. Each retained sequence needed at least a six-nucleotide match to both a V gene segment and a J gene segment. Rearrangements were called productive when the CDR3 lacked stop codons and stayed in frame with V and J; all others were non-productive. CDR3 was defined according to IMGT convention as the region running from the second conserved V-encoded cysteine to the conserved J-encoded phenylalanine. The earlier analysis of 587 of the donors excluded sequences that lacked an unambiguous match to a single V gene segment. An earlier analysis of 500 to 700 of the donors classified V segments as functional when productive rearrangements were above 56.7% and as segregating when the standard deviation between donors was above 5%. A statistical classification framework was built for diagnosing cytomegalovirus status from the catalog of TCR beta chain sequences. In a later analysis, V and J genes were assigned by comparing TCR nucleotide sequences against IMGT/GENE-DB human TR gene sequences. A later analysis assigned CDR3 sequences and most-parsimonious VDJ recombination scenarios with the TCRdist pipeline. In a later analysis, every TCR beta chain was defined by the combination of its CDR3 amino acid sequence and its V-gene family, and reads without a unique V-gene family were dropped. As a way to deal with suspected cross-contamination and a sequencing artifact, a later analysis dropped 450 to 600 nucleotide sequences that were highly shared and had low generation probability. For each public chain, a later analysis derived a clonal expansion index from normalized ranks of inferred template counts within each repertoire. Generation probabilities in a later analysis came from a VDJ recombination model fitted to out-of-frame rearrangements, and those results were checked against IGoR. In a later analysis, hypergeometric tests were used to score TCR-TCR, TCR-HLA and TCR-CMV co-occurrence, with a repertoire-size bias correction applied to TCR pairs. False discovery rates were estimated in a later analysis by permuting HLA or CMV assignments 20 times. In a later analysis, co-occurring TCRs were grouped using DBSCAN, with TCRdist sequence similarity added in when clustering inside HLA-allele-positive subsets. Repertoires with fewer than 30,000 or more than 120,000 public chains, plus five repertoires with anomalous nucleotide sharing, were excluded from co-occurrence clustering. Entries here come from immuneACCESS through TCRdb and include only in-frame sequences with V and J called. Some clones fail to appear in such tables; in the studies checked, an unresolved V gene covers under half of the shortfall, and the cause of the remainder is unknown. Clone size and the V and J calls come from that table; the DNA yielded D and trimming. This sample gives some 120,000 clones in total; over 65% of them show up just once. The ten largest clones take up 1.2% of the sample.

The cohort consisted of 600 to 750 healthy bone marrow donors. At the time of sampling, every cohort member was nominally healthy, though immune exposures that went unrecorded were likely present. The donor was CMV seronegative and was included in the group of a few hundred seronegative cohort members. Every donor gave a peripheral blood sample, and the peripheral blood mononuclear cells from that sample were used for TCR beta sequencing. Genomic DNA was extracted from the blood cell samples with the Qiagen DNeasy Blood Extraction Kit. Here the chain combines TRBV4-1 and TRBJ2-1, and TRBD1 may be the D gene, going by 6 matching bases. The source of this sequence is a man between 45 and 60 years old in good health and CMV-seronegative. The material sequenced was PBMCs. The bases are TGCGCCAGCAGCCAAGATAGGAGGCCAGGGGATGAGCAGTTCTTC. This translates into CASSQDRRPGDEQFF.